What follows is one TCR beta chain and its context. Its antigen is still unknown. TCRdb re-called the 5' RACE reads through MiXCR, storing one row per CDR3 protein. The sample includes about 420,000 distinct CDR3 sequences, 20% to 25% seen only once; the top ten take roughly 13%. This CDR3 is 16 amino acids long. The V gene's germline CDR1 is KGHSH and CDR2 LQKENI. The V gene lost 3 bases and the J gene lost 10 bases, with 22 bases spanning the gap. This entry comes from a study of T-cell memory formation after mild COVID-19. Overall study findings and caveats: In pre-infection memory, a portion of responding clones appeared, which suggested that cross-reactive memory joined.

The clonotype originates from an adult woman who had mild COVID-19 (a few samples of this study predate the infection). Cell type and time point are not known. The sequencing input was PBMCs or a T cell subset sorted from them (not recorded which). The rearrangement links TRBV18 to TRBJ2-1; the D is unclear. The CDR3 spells CASSPRLGGGRYEQFF. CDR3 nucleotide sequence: TGTGCCAGCTCACCGAGGTTGGGCGGTGGTAGATACGAGCAGTTCTTC.